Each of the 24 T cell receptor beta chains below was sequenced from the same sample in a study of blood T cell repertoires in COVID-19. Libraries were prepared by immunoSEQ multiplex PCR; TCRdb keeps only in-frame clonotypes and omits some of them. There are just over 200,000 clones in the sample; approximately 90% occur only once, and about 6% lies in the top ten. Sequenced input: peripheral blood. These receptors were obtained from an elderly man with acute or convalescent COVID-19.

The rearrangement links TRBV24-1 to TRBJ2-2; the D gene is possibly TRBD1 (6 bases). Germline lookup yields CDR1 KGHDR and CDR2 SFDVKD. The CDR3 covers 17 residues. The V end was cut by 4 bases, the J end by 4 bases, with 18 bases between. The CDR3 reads CATSDYTGLRGTGELFF. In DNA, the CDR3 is TGTGCCACCAGTGACTATACAGGGTTACGGGGCACCGGGGAGCTGTTTTTT.

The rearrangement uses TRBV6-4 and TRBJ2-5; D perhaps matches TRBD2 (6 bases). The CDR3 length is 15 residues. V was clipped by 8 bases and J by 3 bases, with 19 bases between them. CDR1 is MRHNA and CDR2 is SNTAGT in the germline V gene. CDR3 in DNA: TGTGCCAGCTGCACGGGACGGACTAAAAAAGAGACCCAGTACTTC. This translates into CASCTGRTKKETQYF.

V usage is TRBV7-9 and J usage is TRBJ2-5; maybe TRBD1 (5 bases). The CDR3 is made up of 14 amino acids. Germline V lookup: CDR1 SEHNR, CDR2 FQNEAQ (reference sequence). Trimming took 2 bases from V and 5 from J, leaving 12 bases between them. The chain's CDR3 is CASSLRGGRETQYF. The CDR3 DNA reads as TGTGCCAGCAGCTTAAGGGGTGGCCGGGAGACCCAGTACTTC.

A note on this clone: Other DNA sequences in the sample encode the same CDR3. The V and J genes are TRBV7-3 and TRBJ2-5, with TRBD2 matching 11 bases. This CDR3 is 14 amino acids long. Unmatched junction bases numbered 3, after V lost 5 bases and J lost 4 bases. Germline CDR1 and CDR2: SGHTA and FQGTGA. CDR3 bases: TGTGCCAGCAGCCTAGCGGGAGGAGGAGAGACCCAGTACTTC. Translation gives CASSLAGGGETQYF.

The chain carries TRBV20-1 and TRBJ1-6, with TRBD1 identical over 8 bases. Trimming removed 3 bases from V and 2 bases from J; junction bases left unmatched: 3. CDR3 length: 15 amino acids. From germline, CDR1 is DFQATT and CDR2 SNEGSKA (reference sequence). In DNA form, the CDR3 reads TGCAGTGCTAGTGGACAGGGAACCTATAATTCACCCCTCCACTTT. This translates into CSASGQGTYNSPLHF.

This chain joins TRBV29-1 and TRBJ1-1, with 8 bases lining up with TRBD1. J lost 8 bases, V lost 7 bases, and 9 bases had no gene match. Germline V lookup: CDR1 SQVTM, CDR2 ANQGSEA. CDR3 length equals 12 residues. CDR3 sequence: CSAGQAPEEAFF. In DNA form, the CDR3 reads TGCAGCGCGGGACAGGCCCCCGAAGAAGCTTTCTTT.

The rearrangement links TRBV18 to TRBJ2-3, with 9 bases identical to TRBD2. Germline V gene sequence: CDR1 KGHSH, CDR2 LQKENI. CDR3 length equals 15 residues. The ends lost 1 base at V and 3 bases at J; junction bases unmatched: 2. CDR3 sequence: CASSPLAGVTDTQYF. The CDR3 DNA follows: TGTGCCAGCTCACCACTAGCGGGAGTGACAGATACGCAGTATTTT.

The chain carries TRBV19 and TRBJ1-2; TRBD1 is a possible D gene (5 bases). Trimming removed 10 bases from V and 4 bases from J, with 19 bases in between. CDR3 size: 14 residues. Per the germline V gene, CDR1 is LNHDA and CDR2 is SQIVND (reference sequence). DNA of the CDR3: TGTGCCACCCATGACTCCAGGGCGACCTATGGCTACACCTTC. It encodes CATHDSRATYGYTF.

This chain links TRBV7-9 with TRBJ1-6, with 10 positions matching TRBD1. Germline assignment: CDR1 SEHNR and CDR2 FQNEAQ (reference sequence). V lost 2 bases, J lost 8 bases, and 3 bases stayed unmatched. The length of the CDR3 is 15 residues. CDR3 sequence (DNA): TGTGCCAGCAGCTTATCCGGGACAGGGGATTCACCCCTCCACTTT. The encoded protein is CASSLSGTGDSPLHF.

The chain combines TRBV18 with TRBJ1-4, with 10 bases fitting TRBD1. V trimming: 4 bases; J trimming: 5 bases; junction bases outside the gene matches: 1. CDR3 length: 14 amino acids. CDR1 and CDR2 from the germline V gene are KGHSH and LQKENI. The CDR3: CASSLGQGNEKLFF. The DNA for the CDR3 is TGTGCCAGCTCACTGGGACAGGGGAATGAAAAACTGTTTTTT.

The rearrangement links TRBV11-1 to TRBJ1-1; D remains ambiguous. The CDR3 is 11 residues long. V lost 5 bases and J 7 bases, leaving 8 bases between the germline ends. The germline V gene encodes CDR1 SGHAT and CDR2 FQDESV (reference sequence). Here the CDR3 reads CASSRGHEAFF. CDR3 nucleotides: TGTGCCAGCAGCCGCGGTCATGAAGCTTTCTTT.

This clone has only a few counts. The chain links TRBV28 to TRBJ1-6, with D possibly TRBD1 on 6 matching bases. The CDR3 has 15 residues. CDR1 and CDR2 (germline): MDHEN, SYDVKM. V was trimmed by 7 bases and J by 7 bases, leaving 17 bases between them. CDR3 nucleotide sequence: TGTGCCAGCACCCCGTCGAGGGGGAACAATTCACCCCTCCACTTT. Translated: CASTPSRGNNSPLHF.

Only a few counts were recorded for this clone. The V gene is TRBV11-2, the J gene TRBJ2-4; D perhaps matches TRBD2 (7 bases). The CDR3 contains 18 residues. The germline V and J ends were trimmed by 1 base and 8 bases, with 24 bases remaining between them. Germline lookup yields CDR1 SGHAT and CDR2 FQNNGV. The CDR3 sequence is CASSLVGQGGREKHIQYF. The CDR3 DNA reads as TGTGCCAGCAGCTTAGTGGGGCAAGGGGGGAGGGAAAAGCACATTCAGTACTTC.

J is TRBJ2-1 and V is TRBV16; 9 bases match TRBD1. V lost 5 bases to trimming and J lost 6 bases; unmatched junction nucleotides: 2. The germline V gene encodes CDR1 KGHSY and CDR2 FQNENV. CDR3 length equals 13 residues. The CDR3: CASSWDRVNEQFF. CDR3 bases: TGTGCCAGCAGCTGGGACAGGGTCAATGAGCAGTTCTTC.

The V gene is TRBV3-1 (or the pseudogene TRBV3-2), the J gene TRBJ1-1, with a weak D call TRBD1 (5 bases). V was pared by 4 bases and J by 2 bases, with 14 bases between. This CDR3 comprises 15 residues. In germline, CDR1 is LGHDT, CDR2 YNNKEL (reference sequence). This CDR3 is CASSPGARSNTEAFF. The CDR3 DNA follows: TGTGCCAGCAGCCCTGGGGCCAGGTCTAACACTGAAGCTTTCTTT.

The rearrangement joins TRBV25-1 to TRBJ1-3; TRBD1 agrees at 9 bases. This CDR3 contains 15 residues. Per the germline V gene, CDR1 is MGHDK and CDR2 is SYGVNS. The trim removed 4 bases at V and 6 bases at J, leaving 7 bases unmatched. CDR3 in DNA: TGTGCCAGCAGTGCCTCGGGACAGGGCGAAAACACCATATATTTT. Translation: CASSASGQGENTIYF.

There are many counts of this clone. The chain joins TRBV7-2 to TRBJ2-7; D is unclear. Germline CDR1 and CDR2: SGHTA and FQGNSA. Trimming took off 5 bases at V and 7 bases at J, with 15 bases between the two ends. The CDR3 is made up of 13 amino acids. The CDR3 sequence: CASSQERLTEQYF. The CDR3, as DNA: TGTGCCAGCAGCCAAGAACGTCTGACTGAGCAGTACTTC.

Here the CDR3 reads CAWGKRGTNTGELFF. In nucleotides, the CDR3 is TGTGCCTGGGGAAAGCGGGGGACGAACACCGGGGAGCTGTTTTTT. V usage is TRBV30 and J usage is TRBJ2-2, with 8 bases that match TRBD2. Losses at the gene ends were 5 bases for V and 0 bases for J; bases not matched to a gene: 5. CDR1 GTSNPN and CDR2 SVGIG come from the germline V gene (reference sequence). The CDR3 covers 15 residues.

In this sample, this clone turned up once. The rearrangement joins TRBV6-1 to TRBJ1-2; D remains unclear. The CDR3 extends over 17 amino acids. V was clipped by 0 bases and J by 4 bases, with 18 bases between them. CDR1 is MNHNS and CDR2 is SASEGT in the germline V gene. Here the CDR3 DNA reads TGTGCCAGCAGTGAAGCGCAAGAGGGTCGCCCACCCTATGGCTACACCTTC. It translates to CASSEAQEGRPPYGYTF.

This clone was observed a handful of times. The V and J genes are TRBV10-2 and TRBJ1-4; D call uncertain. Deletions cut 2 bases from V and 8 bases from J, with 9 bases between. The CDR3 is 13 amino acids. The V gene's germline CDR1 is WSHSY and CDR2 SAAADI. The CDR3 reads CASSEQVREKLFF. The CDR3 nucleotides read TGCGCCAGCAGTGAGCAGGTCCGAGAAAAACTGTTTTTT.

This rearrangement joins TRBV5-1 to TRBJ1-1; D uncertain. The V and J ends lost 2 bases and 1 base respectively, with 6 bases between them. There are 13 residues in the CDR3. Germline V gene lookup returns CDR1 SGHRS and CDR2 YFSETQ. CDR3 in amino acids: CASSFLWNTEAFF. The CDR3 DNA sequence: TGCGCCAGCAGCTTCTTATGGAACACTGAAGCTTTCTTT.

The CDR3 reads CASSVGGMSYNEQFF. CDR3 DNA: TGTGCCAGCAGCGTAGGCGGGATGTCGTACAATGAGCAGTTCTTC. The J gene is TRBJ2-1, the V gene TRBV9; TRBD2 is a possible D gene (6 bases). V shed 0 bases and J shed 4 bases, with 11 bases lying between them. Germline values: CDR1 SGDLS, CDR2 YYNGEE. The CDR3 spans 15 residues.

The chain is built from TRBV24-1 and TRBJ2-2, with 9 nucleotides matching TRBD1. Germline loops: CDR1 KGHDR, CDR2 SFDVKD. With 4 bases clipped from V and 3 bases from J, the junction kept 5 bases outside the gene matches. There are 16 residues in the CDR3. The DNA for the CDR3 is TGTGCCACCAGTGAAATCCGGGACAGGGACACCGGGGAGCTGTTTTTT. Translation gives CATSEIRDRDTGELFF.

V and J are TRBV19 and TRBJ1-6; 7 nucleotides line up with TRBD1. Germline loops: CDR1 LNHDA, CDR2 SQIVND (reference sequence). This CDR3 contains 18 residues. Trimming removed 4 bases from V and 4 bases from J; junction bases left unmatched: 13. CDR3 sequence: CASSTKAAGTAYNSPLHF. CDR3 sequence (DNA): TGTGCCAGTAGTACAAAGGCGGCCGGGACAGCATATAATTCACCCCTCCACTTT.